A selection of T cell receptor beta chains follows, all from one sample in a study of shared clonotypes between healthy human individuals. The table came from immunoSEQ multiplex PCR; TCRdb's copy has only in-frame clones and leaves some out. The table includes hundreds of thousands of clones, approximately 79% detected once. Sequenced material: memory CD4+ T cells sorted from blood. These receptors came from a woman in her thirties in good health. The CDR3 runs from the conserved cysteine through the conserved F or W. D genes are given only for firm matches. For some rows the clone size is stated as once, few or many, or as a class when expanded; others skip it.

cdr3_nt | cdr3_aa | v_call | clone_size | j_call | d_call
TGTGCCAGCAGTTTTTTGGGGACAGGGCCCACAGATACGCAGTATTTT | CASSFLGTGPTDTQYF | TRBV27 | - | TRBJ2-3 | TRBD1
TGTGCCAGCAGCTTGCGAGTCCGGGGCGACTATGGCTACACCTTC | CASSLRVRGDYGYTF | TRBV5-5 | - | TRBJ1-2 | -
TGTGCCAGCAGCTTAGCAGCCGGAGACAATGAGCAGTTCTTC | CASSLAAGDNEQFF | TRBV7-2 | - | TRBJ2-1 | -
TGCGCCAGCAGCCAAGATTTTCTGAGCAATCAGCCCCAGCATTTT | CASSQDFLSNQPQHF | TRBV4-1 | - | TRBJ1-5 | -
TGTGCCAGCAGTTACTCTCGGGACAGCCAAGAGACCCAGTACTTC | CASSYSRDSQETQYF | TRBV6-5 | - | TRBJ2-5 | TRBD1
TGTGCCAGCAGCTTAGACGGGGCGGACTACAATGAGCAGTTCTTC | CASSLDGADYNEQFF | TRBV7-3 | few | TRBJ2-1 | -
TGTGCCAGCAGCCCCCAGCCCGAGGACAGAGCTCACCAGTTCTTC | CASSPQPEDRAHQFF | TRBV11-1 | - | TRBJ2-1 | -
TGTGCCAGCGGCCGAGGGGGGCAATTGCCCGAGCAGTACTTC | CASGRGGQLPEQYF | TRBV27 | - | TRBJ2-7 | -
TGTGCCAGCAGTTTAGGGACTAGCGGGGGCGGGGAGCTGTTTTTT | CASSLGTSGGGELFF | TRBV6-5 | - | TRBJ2-2 | TRBD2
TGTGCCAGCAGCTCTGAACCGAACACTGAAGCTTTCTTT | CASSSEPNTEAFF | TRBV11-3 | - | TRBJ1-1 | -
TGTGCCAGCAGTTTTTGGCAGGGTGAAGAAAAACTGTTTTTT | CASSFWQGEEKLFF | TRBV28 | once | TRBJ1-4 | -
TGTGCCAGCAGCCGAGGTAGGGCGGGTGAGCAGTTCTTC | CASSRGRAGEQFF | TRBV7-2 | - | TRBJ2-1 | -
TGTGCCAGCAGCTTACCCGCGGCTAGCGGGAGAAATGAGCAGTTCTTC | CASSLPAASGRNEQFF | TRBV5-4 | many | TRBJ2-1 | TRBD2
TGCGCCAGCAATCAGGGTTCTGGCACTGAAGCTTTCTTT | CASNQGSGTEAFF | TRBV5-1 | once | TRBJ1-1 | -
TGTGCCAGCAGCCCGGAGACAGGGTTCGGGGCCAACGTCCTGACTTTC | CASSPETGFGANVLTF | TRBV7-2 | - | TRBJ2-6 | TRBD1
TGTGCCAGCCGCCGGGGTGGGGCGGACACCGGGGAGCTGTTTTTT | CASRRGGADTGELFF | TRBV28 | - | TRBJ2-2 | -
TGTGCCAGCAGCCAAATAGCGGGAGCTATGAACACCGGGGAGCTGTTTTTT | CASSQIAGAMNTGELFF | TRBV14 | - | TRBJ2-2 | TRBD2
TGCAGCGTTGGGTCGGAATGGAACACTGAAGCTTTCTTT | CSVGSEWNTEAFF | TRBV29-1 | once | TRBJ1-1 | -
TGTGCCAGCTCACTACAGGATGACACTGAAGCTTTCTTT | CASSLQDDTEAFF | TRBV18 | few | TRBJ1-1 | -
TGCGCCAGCAGCTTGCGGCTAGCGGGTAACACCGGGGAGCTGTTTTTT | CASSLRLAGNTGELFF | TRBV5-1 | - | TRBJ2-2 | TRBD2
TGTGCCAGCAGTTCTCCGGTGAGGGGCTCTGAAGCTTTCTTT | CASSSPVRGSEAFF | TRBV6-5 | - | TRBJ1-1 | -
TGTGCCAGTAGCCGCAGGGGCGCTGGAAACACCATATATTTT | CASSRRGAGNTIYF | TRBV19 | - | TRBJ1-3 | -
TGTGCCAGCAGTGATCTCTTATCTGATCCCATGTACGGCTACACCTTC | CASSDLLSDPMYGYTF | TRBV2 | once | TRBJ1-2 | -
TGTGCCAGTAGCAAGACTAGCGGGAGGATCTACAATGAGCAGTTCTTC | CASSKTSGRIYNEQFF | TRBV19 | - | TRBJ2-1 | TRBD2
TGCAGCGTTGTACCTCTGAACACTGAAGCTTTCTTT | CSVVPLNTEAFF | TRBV29-1 | few | TRBJ1-1 | -
TGTGCCAGTAGTATAGGGTACAGGGGGCGGCGGGATCAGCCCCAGCATTTT | CASSIGYRGRRDQPQHF | TRBV19 | - | TRBJ1-5 | TRBD1
TGTGCCAGCGCCCCCCCAGGGCGGGAGACCCAGTACTTC | CASAPPGRETQYF | TRBV25-1 | - | TRBJ2-5 | -
TGTGCCAGCAGTTTTCTCTCGAACACTGAAGCTTTCTTT | CASSFLSNTEAFF | TRBV27 | - | TRBJ1-1 | -
TGTGCCAGCAGCTTAGACCCGGACACCGGGGAGCTGTTTTTT | CASSLDPDTGELFF | TRBV11-2 | - | TRBJ2-2 | -
TGTGCCAGCAGTTACTCGAAGGGGGGGAACGCTGAAGCTTTCTTT | CASSYSKGGNAEAFF | TRBV6-5 | few | TRBJ1-1 | -
TGTGCCAGCACGAGTCCAGCCTCTGGAAACACCATATATTTT | CASTSPASGNTIYF | TRBV6-1 | - | TRBJ1-3 | -
TGTGCCACCAGCAGAGACCGGGAGGGCTCGGAGACCCAGTACTTC | CATSRDREGSETQYF | TRBV15 | - | TRBJ2-5 | TRBD2
TGTGCCAGCAGTGGGGGGAGCGGGAGGGCCGGGGTCGAGCAGTACTTC | CASSGGSGRAGVEQYF | TRBV28 | - | TRBJ2-7 | TRBD2
TGTGCCAGCAGACGCCGCCAGGGTGTAACCGGGGAGCTGTTTTTT | CASRRRQGVTGELFF | TRBV6-5 | - | TRBJ2-2 | -
TGTGCCAGCAGTCAGGACAGGGGGTCCTACGAGCAGTACTTC | CASSQDRGSYEQYF | TRBV25-1 | - | TRBJ2-7 | TRBD1
TGTGCCAGCAGTTTGTTGGGACAGTACTACGAGCAGTACTTC | CASSLLGQYYEQYF | TRBV28 | - | TRBJ2-7 | TRBD1
TGTGCCACCAGAACTGACAGGGCTACGCAGTATTTT | CATRTDRATQYF | TRBV15 | once | TRBJ2-3 | TRBD1
TGTGCCAGCAACACGACAGGGGGTGTCTACGAGCAGTACTTC | CASNTTGGVYEQYF | TRBV21-1 | - | TRBJ2-7 | -
TGTGCCAGTAGTGAGGGAGGGCCTAATGAGCAGTTCTTC | CASSEGGPNEQFF | TRBV19 | - | TRBJ2-1 | TRBD2
TGTGCCAGCAGCCCGCATATCAGCACAGATACGCAGTATTTT | CASSPHISTDTQYF | TRBV5-4 | - | TRBJ2-3 | -
TGCAGCGTCGGACAGGGAAGAGAAAAACTGTTTTTT | CSVGQGREKLFF | TRBV29-1 | - | TRBJ1-4 | TRBD1
TGCGCCAGCAGCTTGGAGGTTGGGAGGAACACTGAAGCTTTCTTT | CASSLEVGRNTEAFF | TRBV5-1 | - | TRBJ1-1 | -
TGCGCCAGCAGCCTAATTCAGGGGGCATGGGATACGCAGTATTTT | CASSLIQGAWDTQYF | TRBV5-1 | - | TRBJ2-3 | TRBD1
TGTGCCAGCAGTTTAAACACCATCCAAGATACGCAGTATTTT | CASSLNTIQDTQYF | TRBV28 | - | TRBJ2-3 | -
TGTGCCAGCTCCTTCAGACAGGGACTAAGAAGCAATCAGCCCCAGCATTTT | CASSFRQGLRSNQPQHF | TRBV18 | - | TRBJ1-5 | TRBD1